Each of the 16 T cell receptor beta chains below was sequenced from the same sample in a study of blood T cell repertoires in COVID-19. Repertoires were generated with immunoSEQ multiplex PCR, while TCRdb's copy carries only in-frame clones and drops some. The table has tens of thousands of clones, 80% to 90% seen once. Sequencing used peripheral blood. The origin of the receptors is an elderly woman with acute or convalescent COVID-19.

The rearrangement links TRBV2 to TRBJ2-7; the D gene is possibly TRBD1 (6 bases). Trimming removed 8 bases at V and 2 bases at J, with 13 bases between. There are 13 residues in the CDR3. The V gene's germline CDR1 is SNHLY and CDR2 FYNNEI. CDR3 protein: CASLRAGAYEQYF. The CDR3 bases are TGTGCCAGCCTTCGAGCAGGGGCCTACGAGCAGTACTTC.

The rearrangement joins TRBV6-5 to TRBJ2-4; D perhaps matches TRBD2 (7 bases). Germline loops: CDR1 MNHEY, CDR2 SVGAGI. Trimming shortened V by 6 bases and J by 6 bases, and 12 bases separated the two germline ends. The CDR3 spans 13 residues. CDR3 in amino acids: CASSQGGGNIQYF. The DNA of the CDR3 is TGTGCCAGCAGCCAAGGGGGGGGAAACATTCAGTACTTC.

This rearrangement joins TRBV4-1 to TRBJ1-3; D is perhaps TRBD1 (6 bases). CDR1 and CDR2 (germline): MGHRA, YSYEKL. This CDR3 contains 17 residues. V lost 0 bases and J 0 bases, leaving 12 bases between the germline ends. CDR3 sequence: CASSQDQGQYSGNTIYF. The CDR3 DNA sequence: TGCGCCAGCAGCCAAGATCAAGGACAGTACTCTGGAAACACCATATATTTT.

V and J are TRBV19 and TRBJ1-2, with 11 positions matching TRBD1. CDR1 and CDR2 (germline): LNHDA, SQIVND (reference sequence). V gave up 5 bases and J gave up 8 bases; unmatched junction bases: 16. CDR3 length equals 17 residues. The CDR3 DNA follows: TGTGCCAGTAGTTCCAATGGGGGACAGGGGGACCTGGAAGGCTACACCTTC. Its translation is CASSSNGGQGDLEGYTF.

V is TRBV23-1 and J is TRBJ2-5, with 7 bases matching TRBD1. Being an ORF, TRBV23-1 has a function that is uncertain. The trim removed 2 bases at V and 2 bases at J, leaving 11 bases unmatched. This CDR3 region has 17 residues. For the CDR3, the DNA is TGCGCCAGCAGTCAAAACCGTCGGACAGGCCATCAAGAGACCCAGTACTTC. Translating gives CASSQNRRTGHQETQYF.

The genes are TRBV7-2 and TRBJ2-1; the match to TRBD2 covers 9 bases. The CDR3 is made up of 17 amino acids. V was clipped by 4 bases and J by 2 bases; unmatched bases: 9. The germline gives CDR1 SGHTA, CDR2 FQGNSA. As DNA, the CDR3 is TGTGCCAGCAGCTCCGTCTCGACTAGCGGCCCCTACAATGAGCAGTTCTTC. Translating gives CASSSVSTSGPYNEQFF. Full variable domain (outside the CDR3, taken from reference TRBV7-2 and TRBJ2-1): GAGVSQSPSNKVTEKGKDVELRCDPISGHTALYWYRQSLGQGLEFLIYFQGNSAPDKSGLPSDRFSAERTGGSVSTLTIQRTQQEDSAVYLCASSSVSTSGPYNEQFFGPGTRLTVL.

CDR3 bases: TGTGCCAGTAGTACCACGGACAGCAGCATTATCTCTCTCGAAAAACTGTTTTTT. Translating gives CASSTTDSSIISLEKLFF. This rearrangement joins TRBV19 to TRBJ1-4, with a possible D match to TRBD1 (6 bases). Germline lookup yields CDR1 LNHDA and CDR2 SQIVND (reference sequence). The CDR3 totals 18 residues. The germline V and J ends were trimmed by 4 bases and 8 bases, with 26 bases remaining between them. Full variable domain (remainder filled in from reference TRBV19 and TRBJ1-4): DGGITQSPKYLFRKEGQNVTLSCEQNLNHDAMYWYRQDPGQGLRLIYYSQIVNDFQKGDIAEGYSVSREKKESFPLTVTSAQKNPTAFYLCASSTTDSSIISLEKLFFGSGTQLSVL.

V is TRBV10-3 and J is TRBJ2-5; D might be TRBD2 (5 bases). Germline lookup yields CDR1 ENHRY and CDR2 SYGVKD. The germline V and J ends were trimmed by 0 bases and 6 bases, with 11 bases remaining between them. The CDR3 sequence is 14 residues long. This CDR3 reads CAISESGGHKTQYF. As DNA, the CDR3 is TGTGCCATCAGTGAGTCGGGCGGGCACAAGACCCAGTACTTC.

This clone was counted once. The CDR3 spells CASSLYLERDQPQHF. The CDR3 nucleotides are TGTGCCAGCAGTCTATACTTGGAGCGCGATCAGCCCCAGCATTTT. The chain uses TRBV6-5 and TRBJ1-5; D is undetermined. This CDR3 contains 15 residues. The germline CDR1 and CDR2 sequences are MNHEY and SVGAGI. V dropped 5 bases and J dropped 5 bases, with 16 bases sitting between them.

The chain employs TRBV7-6 and TRBJ2-2; TRBD1 agrees at 8 bases. Per germline, CDR1 SGHVS and CDR2 FNYEAQ. V lost 5 bases to trimming and J lost 3 bases; unmatched junction nucleotides: 5. The CDR3 extends over 15 amino acids. The CDR3 reads CASSLDRGYTGELFF. The CDR3 nucleotides read TGTGCCAGCAGCCTCGACAGGGGTTACACCGGGGAGCTGTTTTTT.

This chain uses TRBV5-5 with TRBJ2-1; 8 bases are a match to TRBD2. V gave up 1 base and J gave up 3 bases; unmatched junction bases: 3. Germline-derived CDR1 and CDR2 are SGHKS and YYEKEE (reference sequence). The CDR3 runs to 15 residues. The CDR3 DNA sequence: TGTGCCAGCAGCTTGCGGCGGGGGGACTACAATGAGCAGTTCTTC. It codes for CASSLRRGDYNEQFF.

This chain uses TRBV4-1 with TRBJ2-5; 7 nucleotides agree with TRBD1. The CDR3 loop spans 14 amino acids. From germline, CDR1 is MGHRA and CDR2 YSYEKL. J gave up 2 bases and V 2 bases, and 2 bases lay outside the gene matches. CDR3 amino acids: CASSQTGEQETQYF. The CDR3 region has the DNA TGCGCCAGCAGCCAAACAGGGGAACAAGAGACCCAGTACTTC.

The rearrangement joins TRBV9 to TRBJ1-1; maybe TRBD1 (6 bases). The CDR3 length is 14 residues. Germline V gene lookup returns CDR1 SGDLS and CDR2 YYNGEE. The ends were cut back, 0 bases at V and 8 bases at J, with 14 bases in the middle. For the CDR3, the DNA is TGTGCCAGCAGCGTAGTGGCCGGGGGGGGCGAAGCTTTCTTT. It is translated as CASSVVAGGGEAFF. The full variable domain, in which reference TRBV9 and TRBJ1-1 provide the parts outside the CDR3, is DSGVTQTPKHLITATGQRVTLRCSPRSGDLSVYWYQQSLDQGLQFLIQYYNGEERAKGNILERFSAQQFPDLHSELNLSSLELGDSALYFCASSVVAGGGEAFFGQGTRLTVV.

The rearrangement uses TRBV3-1 (or the pseudogene TRBV3-2) and TRBJ1-3; tentative D call: TRBD1 (6 bases). V lost 4 bases and J 4 bases, leaving 8 bases between the germline ends. There are 13 residues in the CDR3. Germline assignment: CDR1 LGHDT and CDR2 YNNKEL (reference sequence). As DNA, the CDR3 is TGTGCCAGCAGCCCCGGGACAGGAAACACCATATATTTT. It is translated as CASSPGTGNTIYF.

With respect to this clone: The same CDR3 arises from other DNA sequences in this sample as well. The rearrangement joins TRBV30 to TRBJ1-1, with a possible D match to TRBD1 (5 bases). The germline V gene has CDR1 GTSNPN and CDR2 SVGIG (reference sequence). The CDR3 sequence is 13 residues long. Trimming took off 0 bases at V and 4 bases at J, with 9 bases between the two ends. CDR3 sequence: CAWSVRVGTEAFF. The CDR3 DNA reads TGTGCCTGGAGTGTCAGGGTGGGCACTGAAGCTTTCTTT.

The J gene is TRBJ1-3, the V gene TRBV3-1 (or the pseudogene TRBV3-2); D remains unclear. V gave up 0 bases and J gave up 7 bases, with 7 bases separating them. The CDR3 is 13 amino acids. Germline CDR1 is LGHDT and CDR2 is YNNKEL (reference sequence). The CDR3 protein is CASSQDTGNTIYF. Written as DNA, the CDR3 is TGTGCCAGCAGCCAAGATACGGGGAACACCATATATTTT.